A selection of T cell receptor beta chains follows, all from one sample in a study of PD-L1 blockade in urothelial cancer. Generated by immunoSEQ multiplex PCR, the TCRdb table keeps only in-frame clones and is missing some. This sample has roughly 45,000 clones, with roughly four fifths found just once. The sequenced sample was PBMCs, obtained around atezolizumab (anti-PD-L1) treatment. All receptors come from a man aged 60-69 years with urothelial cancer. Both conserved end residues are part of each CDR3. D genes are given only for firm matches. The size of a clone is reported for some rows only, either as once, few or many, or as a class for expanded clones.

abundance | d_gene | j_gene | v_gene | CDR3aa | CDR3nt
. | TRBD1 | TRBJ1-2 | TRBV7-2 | CASSLGQATNGYTF | TGTGCCAGCAGCTTGGGACAGGCAACTAATGGCTACACCTTC
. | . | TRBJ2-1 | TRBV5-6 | CASSLAVRVSNEQFF | TGTGCCAGCAGCTTGGCGGTCAGGGTAAGCAATGAGCAGTTCTTC
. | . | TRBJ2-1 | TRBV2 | CASSEVEGNEQFF | TGTGCCAGCAGTGAAGTGGAGGGGAATGAGCAGTTCTTC
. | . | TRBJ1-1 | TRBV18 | CASSRQTLNTEAFF | TGTGCCAGCTCCCGACAGACCCTAAACACTGAAGCTTTCTTT
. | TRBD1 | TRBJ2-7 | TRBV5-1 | CASSLGAPGGVPSYEQYF | TGCGCCAGCAGCTTGGGGGCCCCAGGGGGAGTCCCATCCTACGAGCAGTACTTC
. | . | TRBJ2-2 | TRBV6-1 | CASIVTGSGELFF | TGTGCCAGCATCGTTACAGGGTCCGGGGAGCTGTTTTTT
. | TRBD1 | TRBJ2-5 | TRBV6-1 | CASQSGTAETQYF | TGTGCCAGCCAATCCGGGACAGCAGAGACCCAGTACTTC
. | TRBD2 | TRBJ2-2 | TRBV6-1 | CASTIVAGDGGELFF | TGTGCCAGCACTATAGTGGCGGGAGATGGCGGGGAGCTGTTTTTT
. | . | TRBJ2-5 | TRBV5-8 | CASSLVGTPKETQYF | TGTGCCAGCAGCTTGGTAGGGACACCCAAAGAGACCCAGTACTTC
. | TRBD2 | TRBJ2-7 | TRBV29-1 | CSVEGGSRNEQYF | TGCAGCGTGGAGGGCGGGAGCAGGAACGAGCAGTACTTC
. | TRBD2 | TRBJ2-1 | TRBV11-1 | CASSLRLAGVNEQFF | TGTGCCAGCAGCTTACGGCTAGCGGGAGTAAATGAGCAGTTCTTC
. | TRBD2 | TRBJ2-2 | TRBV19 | CATDPSSGNTGELFF | TGTGCCACGGACCCCTCTAGCGGAAACACCGGGGAGCTGTTTTTT
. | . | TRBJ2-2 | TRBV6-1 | CASSETAHTGELFF | TGTGCCAGCAGTGAGACAGCTCACACCGGGGAGCTGTTTTTT
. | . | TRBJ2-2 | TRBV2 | CASSEIRLLNTGELFF | TGTGCCAGCAGTGAAATACGCCTCCTAAACACCGGGGAGCTGTTTTTT
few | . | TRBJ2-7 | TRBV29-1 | CSVGGGTYEQYF | TGCAGCGTTGGAGGCGGGACCTACGAGCAGTACTTC
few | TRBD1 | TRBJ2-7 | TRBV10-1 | CASSDPGTGAYEQYF | TGCGCCAGCAGTGACCCCGGGACAGGGGCCTACGAGCAGTACTTC
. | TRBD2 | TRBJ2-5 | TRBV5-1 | CASSLGLAGVETQYF | TGCGCCAGCAGCTTGGGACTAGCGGGAGTAGAGACCCAGTACTTC
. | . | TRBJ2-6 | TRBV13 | CASSIAQGFSGANVLTF | TGTGCCAGCAGCATCGCCCAGGGGTTCTCTGGGGCCAACGTCCTGACTTTC
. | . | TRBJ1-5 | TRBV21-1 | CASSKGTTRKGAQPQHF | TGTGCCAGCAGCAAAGGTACCACCCGTAAAGGGGCTCAGCCCCAGCATTTT
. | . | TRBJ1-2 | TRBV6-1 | CASSGRTDNYGYTF | TGTGCCAGCAGTGGCAGGACAGACAACTATGGCTACACCTTC
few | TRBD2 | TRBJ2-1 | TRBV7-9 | CAGRSGAGNEQFF | TGTGCCGGCCGCTCGGGAGCGGGGAATGAGCAGTTCTTC
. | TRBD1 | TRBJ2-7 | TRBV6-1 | CASREPPDRGRSYEQYF | TGTGCCAGCAGAGAACCCCCGGACAGGGGTCGCTCCTACGAGCAGTACTTC
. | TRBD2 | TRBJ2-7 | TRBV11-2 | CASSPWGISGRPLSEQYF | TGTGCCAGCAGCCCGTGGGGGATTAGCGGGAGGCCCCTGAGCGAGCAGTACTTC
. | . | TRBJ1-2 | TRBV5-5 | CASSHTDRRHYGYTF | TGTGCCAGCAGCCACACCGACAGGAGGCACTATGGCTACACCTTC
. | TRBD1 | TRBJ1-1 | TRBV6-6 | CASSRTGQGTEAFF | TGTGCCAGCAGCAGGACAGGCCAAGGGACTGAAGCTTTCTTT
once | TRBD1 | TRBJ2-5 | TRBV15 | CATSRDLDRGGTQYF | TGTGCCACCAGCAGAGATCTGGACAGGGGCGGGACCCAGTACTTC
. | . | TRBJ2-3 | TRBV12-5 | CASGFHRSPTGTDTQYF | TGTGCTAGTGGTTTTCATAGGTCGCCTACGGGGACAGATACGCAGTATTTT
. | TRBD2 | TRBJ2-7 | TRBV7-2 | CASSLVAGAISYEQYF | TGTGCCAGCAGCTTAGTAGCGGGGGCAATCTCCTACGAGCAGTACTTC
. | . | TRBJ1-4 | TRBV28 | CASSLRTVRQNEKLFF | TGTGCCAGCAGTTTGAGGACGGTCAGACAGAATGAAAAACTGTTTTTT
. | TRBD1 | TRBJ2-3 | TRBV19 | CASSSDRGADTQYF | TGTGCCAGTAGTTCCGACAGGGGGGCAGATACGCAGTATTTT
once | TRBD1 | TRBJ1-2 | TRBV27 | CASSLSPGQNYGYTF | TGTGCCAGCAGTTTATCGCCGGGACAGAACTATGGCTACACCTTC
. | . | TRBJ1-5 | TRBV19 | CASRDRGNQPQHF | TGTGCCAGTAGAGACCGGGGCAATCAGCCCCAGCATTTT
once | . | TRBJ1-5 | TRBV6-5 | CASRGGDQPQHF | TGTGCCAGCAGGGGGGGGGATCAGCCCCAGCATTTT
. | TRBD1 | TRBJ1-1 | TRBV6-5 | CASSLTGKKAFF | TGTGCCAGCAGCTTGACAGGGAAAAAAGCTTTCTTT
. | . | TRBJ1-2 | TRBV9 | CASSVDPGGPYGYTF | TGTGCCAGCAGCGTAGACCCGGGAGGCCCCTATGGCTACACCTTC
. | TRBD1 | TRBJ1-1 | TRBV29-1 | CSLSTGGANTEAFF | TGCAGCCTTTCGACAGGGGGCGCGAACACTGAAGCTTTCTTT
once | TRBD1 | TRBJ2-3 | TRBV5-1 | CASMRTGVDTQYF | TGCGCCAGCATGAGGACAGGGGTAGATACGCAGTATTTT
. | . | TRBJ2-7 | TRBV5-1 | CASSLADKAGSQYF | TGCGCCAGCAGCTTGGCCGACAAGGCCGGTTCGCAGTACTTC
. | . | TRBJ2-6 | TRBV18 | CASSPYTGNVLTF | TGTGCCAGCTCACCTTATACAGGCAACGTCCTGACTTTC
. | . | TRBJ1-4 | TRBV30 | CAYQPAGATNEKLFF | TGTGCCTACCAACCTGCGGGTGCAACTAATGAAAAACTGTTTTTT